What follows is one T cell receptor (beta chain) and its context. Its matching antigen is unknown. Stated time point: week 11, during vaccination. Doses consisted of 300 ug of mutant IDH1 20-mer peptide each, paired with topical imiquimod. The data were obtained in a study of a mutant IDH1 vaccine in newly diagnosed glioma. The study, taken as a whole, reports: Detectable vaccine-induced immune responses arose in 80% to 95% of patients. Pseudoprogression apparently tracked independently of changes in top peripheral T cell clonotypes.

Germline V gene sequence: CDR1 SEHNR, CDR2 FQNEAQ (reference sequence). Between the trimmed V and J ends, which lost 1 base and 5 bases, there was a span of 9 bases. The CDR3 has 14 residues. The repertoire was sequenced with immunoSEQ multiplex PCR; TCRdb's copy has only in-frame clones and lacks some. The repertoire holds some 130,000 clones, with just under 80% as singletons. The chain is built from TRBV7-9 and TRBJ1-5; the D is unclear. The origin of this receptor is a man aged 35-49 years with glioma. The material was PBMCs, obtained from a glioma patient whose treatment included an IDH1 peptide vaccine. For the CDR3, the DNA is TGTGCCAGCAGCTTAGACGGGGAGTATCAGCCCCAGCATTTT. Protein: CASSLDGEYQPQHF.